A single sample gave rise to the 16 T cell receptor beta chains below, sequenced in a study of blood T cells in healthy people across ages. Combining a sample-barcoded 5' primer with a J-beta primer mix, a second PCR ran for roughly 7 to 12 cycles. TCRdb re-derived calls from the 5' RACE reads in MiXCR, one entry per CDR3 protein. Here the sample spans 800,000 to 950,000 distinct CDR3 sequences, approximately 32% being singletons. The data were also submitted as part of a second study, on T cells of mothers and their children.

Sequencing was performed on blood. The source of these receptors is a middle-aged woman in good health.

The V and J genes are TRBV29-1 and TRBJ2-2; D is undetermined. V gave up 3 bases and J gave up 7 bases, with 6 bases separating them. The CDR3 is 11 amino acids. Germline V CDR1 and CDR2: SQVTM, ANQGSEA. In DNA, the CDR3 is TGCAGCGTTGATTTTGTCGGGGAGCTGTTTTTT. Protein product: CSVDFVGELFF.

The V gene is TRBV3-1, the J gene TRBJ2-3; a weak D match, TRBD1 (6 bases). The V and J ends lost 5 bases and 5 bases respectively, with 11 bases between them. Per germline, CDR1 LGHDT and CDR2 YNNKEL (reference sequence). This CDR3 region has 13 residues. The DNA of the CDR3 is TGTGCCAGCAGCTCCTCGACAGGAGATACGCAGTATTTT. As protein: CASSSSTGDTQYF.

This chain uses TRBV12-3 or TRBV12-4 with TRBJ2-3; D not certain. The V end was cut by 6 bases, the J end by 4 bases, with 11 bases between. This CDR3 contains 13 residues. The CDR3 region is CASSLMDADTQYF. CDR3 sequence (DNA): TGTGCCAGCAGCTTGATGGACGCAGATACGCAGTATTTT.

CDR3 sequence reads: CASGQVYNEQFF. DNA of the CDR3: TGTGCCAGCGGACAGGTCTACAATGAGCAGTTCTTC. The V call is TRBV27, the J call TRBJ2-1, with 7 nucleotides matching TRBD1. J gave up 3 bases and V 8 bases, and 1 base lay outside the gene matches. The CDR3 spans 12 residues. Germline V gives CDR1 MNHEY, CDR2 SMNVEV (reference sequence).

This clonotype was observed many times. The V call is TRBV7-9, the J call TRBJ2-6, with 7 nucleotides matching TRBD1. Germline trimming cut 8 bases from V and 3 bases from J; bases unmatched to any gene: 13. Germline V lookup: CDR1 SEHNR, CDR2 FQNEAQ (reference sequence). There are 17 residues in the CDR3. For the CDR3, the DNA is TGTGCCAGCGCCCTCAAGACAGGGAATGGTGGGGCCAACGTCCTGACTTTC. Its protein product is CASALKTGNGGANVLTF.

For this clonotype: Possible read error: a much larger clone is one base away. V is TRBV9 and J is TRBJ2-5; D may be TRBD1 or TRBD2 (5 bases each). Germline assignment: CDR1 SGDLS and CDR2 YYNGEE. The CDR3 covers 13 residues. DNA of the CDR3: TGTGTCAGCAGCGTCGGGACGGAAGAGACCCAGTACTTC. This encodes CVSSVGTEETQYF.

The rearrangement joins TRBV24-1 to TRBJ2-1, with D perhaps matching TRBD2 (7 bases). V lost 6 bases, J lost 8 bases, and 22 bases lay in between. The germline V gene encodes CDR1 KGHDR and CDR2 SFDVKD. This CDR3 region has 16 residues. CDR3 DNA sequence: TGTGCCACCAGTCCAGCGAGAGGGGGGGCCGCCTATGAGCAGTTCTTC. It yields the protein CATSPARGGAAYEQFF.

The rearrangement links TRBV30 to TRBJ1-5; D gene uncertain. Germline loops: CDR1 GTSNPN, CDR2 SVGIG (reference sequence). The CDR3 spans 15 residues. V gave up 4 bases and J gave up 1 base, with 14 bases separating them. This CDR3 is CAWTRAGSSNQPQHF. DNA of the CDR3: TGTGCCTGGACCCGAGCCGGGTCAAGCAATCAGCCCCAGCATTTT.

This clonotype has at least ten counts. The chain joins TRBV20-1 to TRBJ2-5; 8 positions match TRBD1. CDR3 size: 14 residues. From germline, CDR1 is DFQATT and CDR2 SNEGSKA (reference sequence). J gave up 3 bases and V 6 bases, and 9 bases lay outside the gene matches. The CDR3 spells CSAKDRTGKETQYF. The CDR3 region has the DNA TGCAGTGCCAAGGACCGGACAGGGAAAGAGACCCAGTACTTC.

This clonotype was seen at least ten times. The rearrangement links TRBV10-3 to TRBJ1-4; TRBD1 matches at 9 bases. CDR1 is ENHRY, CDR2 SYGVKD, per germline. Unmatched junction bases numbered 7, after V lost 10 bases and J lost 7 bases. CDR3 size: 13 residues. In DNA form, the CDR3 reads TGTGCCACCCAGGACAGGGGCGGTGAAAAACTGTTTTTT. It yields the protein CATQDRGGEKLFF.

The chain has TRBV24-1 and TRBJ2-3; D might be TRBD1 (6 bases). V was trimmed by 3 bases and J by 8 bases, leaving 14 bases between them. This CDR3 spans 14 amino acids. Germline-derived CDR1 and CDR2 are KGHDR and SFDVKD. CDR3 coding DNA: TGTGCCACCAGTGATGGGGGCGCGAAAGGTACGCAGTATTTT. This encodes CATSDGGAKGTQYF.

CDR3 DNA sequence: TGTGCCAGCAACTTTTACGGGGGTTATAGCAATCAGCCCCAGCATTTT. It specifies CASNFYGGYSNQPQHF. This rearrangement joins TRBV7-9 to TRBJ1-5, with D perhaps matching TRBD1 (5 bases). Trimming removed 7 bases from V and 0 bases from J, with 16 bases in between. Looked up from germline, CDR1 is SEHNR and CDR2 is FQNEAQ (reference sequence). The CDR3 contains 16 residues.

This clonotype occurred many times. V and J are TRBV18 and TRBJ2-7, with D possibly being TRBD1 or TRBD2 (5 bases each). The V gene's germline CDR1 is KGHSH and CDR2 LQKENI. Trimming removed 6 bases at V and 0 bases at J, with 15 bases between. CDR3 size: 15 residues. CDR3 protein: CASSPRRDLSYEQYF. DNA of the CDR3: TGTGCCAGCTCCCCCCGCAGGGACCTCTCCTACGAGCAGTACTTC.

In this sample, this clonotype turned up many times. CDR3 coding DNA: TGTGCCAGCAGCTTAGTTGGGAACACAGATACGCAGTATTTT. Protein: CASSLVGNTDTQYF. The chain joins TRBV7-9 to TRBJ2-3; no reliable D call. The CDR3 loop spans 14 amino acids. Germline loops: CDR1 SEHNR, CDR2 FQNEAQ (reference sequence). Trimming removed 1 base from V and 2 bases from J, with 7 bases in between.

This sequence joins TRBV7-2 and TRBJ2-7, with 7 nucleotides matching TRBD2. This CDR3 comprises 15 residues. With 5 bases clipped from V and 3 bases from J, the junction kept 10 bases outside the gene matches. Germline CDR1 SGHTA, CDR2 FQGNSA. The CDR3 loop reads CASSPGELADYEQYF. The CDR3 DNA is TGTGCCAGCAGCCCAGGTGAGCTAGCGGACTACGAGCAGTACTTC. The variable domain in full, with the rest retrieved from reference TRBV7-2 and TRBJ2-7, is GAGVSQSPSNKVTEKGKDVELRCDPISGHTALYWYRQSLGQGLEFLIYFQGNSAPDKSGLPSDRFSAERTGGSVSTLTIQRTQQEDSAVYLCASSPGELADYEQYFGPGTRLTVT.

The rearrangement links TRBV2 to TRBJ1-1; D call uncertain. Germline-derived CDR1 and CDR2 are SNHLY and FYNNEI. The CDR3 spans 13 residues. Trimming took off 4 bases at V and 0 bases at J, with 6 bases between the two ends. The CDR3 sequence is CASSGIVNTEAFF. The CDR3 DNA follows: TGTGCCAGCAGTGGGATCGTGAACACTGAAGCTTTCTTT. Using reference TRBV2 and TRBJ1-1 for the parts outside the CDR3, the full variable domain is EPEVTQTPSHQVTQMGQEVILRCVPISNHLYFYWYRQILGQKVEFLVSFYNNEISEKSEIFDDQFSVERPDGSNFTLKIRSTKLEDSAMYFCASSGIVNTEAFFGQGTRLTVV.